This passage covers 23 T cell receptor beta chains from one sample sequenced in a study of breast tumors, draining lymph nodes, adjacent tissues (dated by TCRdb to about 2016). Lymph node samples came from the axillary draining lymph nodes of breast cancer patients. Library construction relied on multiplex PCR. Sequencing was performed on an Illumina HiSeq 2000. TCRdb handled the public reads itself, with Q25 trimming in fastp and clone calling in MiXCR, and kept productive beta chains. Duplicate CDR3 protein sequences are folded into a single record with the most common DNA and genes. This sample has about 200,000 distinct CDR3 sequences in its table, and approximately 31% of those were observed once. The ten largest clones add up to roughly 4% of the sample. Sequences were obtained from axillary lymph node tissue. These receptors were taken from a female donor with breast cancer. Some clones in this sample may be carry-over from other donors' samples.

Many counts were recorded for this clonotype. The chain has TRBV7-2 and TRBJ1-3; the D is unclear. V gave up 5 bases and J gave up 0 bases, with 8 bases separating them. Germline loops: CDR1 SGHTA, CDR2 FQGNSA. There are 14 residues in the CDR3. CDR3 DNA sequence: TGTGCCAGCAGCCTAGGGCCCTCTGGAAACACCATATATTTT. It translates to CASSLGPSGNTIYF.

This clonotype was observed many times. The genes are TRBV19 and TRBJ2-1, with unresolved D. V lost 3 bases, J lost 7 bases, and 4 bases lay in between. CDR1 is LNHDA and CDR2 is SQIVND in the germline V gene (reference sequence). The length of the CDR3 is 11 residues. In DNA form, the CDR3 reads TGTGCCAGTAGTATTGGGAATGAGCAGTTCTTC. Residues: CASSIGNEQFF.

Ten or more counts support this clonotype. The rearrangement joins TRBV7-2 to TRBJ1-2; weak D call: TRBD1 (5 bases). V was cut by 9 bases and J by 4 bases, with 12 bases left in between. The CDR3 covers 12 residues. Germline V gives CDR1 SGHTA, CDR2 FQGNSA. In nucleotides, the CDR3 is TGTGCCAGGGGGGACGGGATCTATGGCTACACCTTC. It translates to CARGDGIYGYTF.

This clonotype was recorded many times. The gene calls are TRBV11-2 and TRBJ2-7; 8 bases map to TRBD1. The V gene's germline CDR1 is SGHAT and CDR2 FQNNGV. V shed 1 base, J shed 12 bases, and the junction held 8 bases outside the gene matches. This CDR3 is built from 13 residues. Here the CDR3 reads CASSLGETGEAYF. CDR3 DNA sequence: TGTGCCAGCAGCTTAGGGGAGACAGGGGAGGCGTACTTC.

The chain is built from TRBV5-8 and TRBJ2-5; D is perhaps TRBD1 (6 bases). The CDR3 extends over 15 amino acids. The V end was cut by 4 bases, the J end by 5 bases, with 18 bases between. CDR1 is SGHTS, CDR2 YDEGEE, per germline. CDR3 bases: TGTGCCAGCAGCGGCAACAGGGCGTTGGTGGAGACCCAGTACTTC. This encodes CASSGNRALVETQYF.

The chain employs TRBV28 and TRBJ2-5, with 9 bases fitting TRBD2. In germline, CDR1 is MDHEN, CDR2 SYDVKM. The CDR3 has 15 residues. The V and J ends lost 1 base and 4 bases, in that order; junction bases with no gene match: 4. CDR3 sequence: CASSLLAGDGETQYF. The CDR3 DNA reads TGTGCCAGCAGTTTATTAGCGGGAGATGGAGAGACCCAGTACTTC.

This clonotype was counted many times. The chain carries TRBV30 and TRBJ1-5; perhaps TRBD1 as D (6 bases). The germline V and J ends were trimmed by 2 bases and 2 bases, with 16 bases remaining between them. Germline-derived CDR1 and CDR2 are GTSNPN and SVGIG (reference sequence). The CDR3 sequence is 16 residues long. The CDR3 nucleotides read TGTGCCTGGAGTAAATTGGGGGCGGGTGGCAATCAGCCCCAGCATTTT. This sequence encodes CAWSKLGAGGNQPQHF.

The V gene is TRBV12-5, the J gene TRBJ2-2, with D tentatively TRBD2 (6 bases). V was cut by 5 bases and J by 0 bases, with 13 bases left in between. Germline V gene lookup returns CDR1 LGHNT and CDR2 FRNRAP. This CDR3 has 16 amino acids. CDR3 DNA sequence: TGTGCTAGTGGTCCCCGGGACTGTGCGAACACCGGGGAGCTGTTTTTT. This codes for CASGPRDCANTGELFF.

Notes on this clonotype: A single base separates this from a much larger clone, so it may be a read error. The CDR3 loop is CASSIGRTGNTGELLF. In DNA, the CDR3 is TGTGCCAGTAGTATAGGGAGGACAGGCAACACCGGGGAGCTGCTTTTT. This sequence joins TRBV19 and TRBJ2-2; 7 bases are shared with TRBD1. Per germline, CDR1 LNHDA and CDR2 SQIVND (reference sequence). This CDR3 region has 16 residues.

This clonotype was counted many times. The V call is TRBV19, the J call TRBJ2-7, with TRBD2 matching 9 bases. Germline values: CDR1 LNHDA, CDR2 SQIVND (reference sequence). The CDR3 has 14 residues. The J segment lost 1 base and the V segment lost 4 bases, leaving 2 bases of the junction unmatched. DNA for the CDR3: TGTGCCAGTAGTAGGACTAGCGATTCCTACGAGCAGTACTTC. It yields the protein CASSRTSDSYEQYF.

This clonotype was observed a few times. One junction end does not reproduce the germline sequence, and a read error may be involved. This chain joins TRBV6-6 and TRBJ1-4; tentatively, D is TRBD1 (5 bases). Germline V gene data show CDR1 as MNHNY and CDR2 as SVGAGI (reference sequence). This CDR3 comprises 16 residues. The CDR3 DNA sequence: TGTGCCAGCAGTCACTCGAGGGGTATTACTAATGAAAAACTGTTTTTT. Amino acid sequence: CASSHSRGITNEKLFF.

This clonotype was counted a single time. This sequence joins TRBV29-1 and TRBJ2-3, with TRBD1 matching 9 bases. CDR1 SQVTM and CDR2 ANQGSEA come from the germline V gene. The CDR3 contains 15 residues. V shed 8 bases, J shed 3 bases, and the junction held 12 bases outside the gene matches. CDR3 amino acids: CSTGTGLLRTDTQYF. CDR3 sequence (DNA): TGCAGCACCGGGACAGGGCTATTGCGGACAGATACGCAGTATTTT.

Comments on this clonotype: A much more abundant neighbour one base away suggests this may be a read error. This chain uses TRBV20-1 with TRBJ1-5; D is ambiguous. CDR1 and CDR2 (germline): DFQATT, SNEGSKA (reference sequence). Trimming took 2 bases from V and 7 from J, leaving 9 bases between them. The CDR3 is 12 residues long. The CDR3 protein is CSARTLSQPQHF. DNA of the CDR3: TGCAGTGCTAGAACATTAAGCCAGCCCCAGCATTTT.

This clonotype was observed a few times. A much larger clone differs by one base, so this may be a read error. This likely comes from a read error, as the CDR3 has no conserved phenylalanine or tryptophan at its end. The rearrangement links TRBV9 to TRBJ2-3; 12 bases match TRBD2. The CDR3 runs to 19 residues. Germline V gene data show CDR1 as SGDLS and CDR2 as YYNGEE. The trim removed 1 base at V and 2 bases at J, leaving 11 bases unmatched. CDR3 sequence: CASSVTAGLAGVLTDTQYS. CDR3 nucleotide sequence: TGTGCCAGCAGCGTAACCGCGGGACTAGCGGGCGTTCTCACAGATACGCAGTATTCT.

The chain employs TRBV4-1 and TRBJ1-5; perhaps TRBD1 as D (5 bases). Per the germline V gene, CDR1 is MGHRA and CDR2 is YSYEKL. Between the trimmed V and J ends, which lost 1 base and 14 bases, there was a span of 24 bases. The CDR3 totals 16 residues. CDR3 coding DNA: TGCGCCAGCAGCCAAGCCTTGACCGGGACTAGCGGGGACGAGCATTTT. Translated, it gives CASSQALTGTSGDEHF.

This clonotype was observed at least ten times. This sequence joins TRBV5-1 and TRBJ1-2, with 7 positions matching TRBD1. The ends lost 10 bases at V and 6 bases at J; junction bases unmatched: 6. Germline loops: CDR1 SGHRS, CDR2 YFSETQ. The CDR3 runs to 11 residues. This CDR3 reads CALRGEHGYTF. The CDR3 region has the DNA TGCGCCCTCAGGGGGGAACATGGCTACACCTTC.

The V call is TRBV10-1, the J call TRBJ2-5, with TRBD2 matching 8 bases. Germline V gene lookup returns CDR1 WNHNN and CDR2 SYGVQD (reference sequence). The CDR3 consists of 15 residues. Trimming cost V 5 bases and J 3 bases; bases outside gene matches: 8. The CDR3 here is CASSPGQAGEETQYF. The CDR3 DNA sequence: TGCGCCAGCAGTCCGGGACAAGCGGGAGAAGAGACCCAGTACTTC.

As regards this clonotype: A much larger clone is a single base away; this may be a read error. The chain employs TRBV6-5 and TRBJ2-5, with 9 positions matching TRBD2. V shed 8 bases and J 10 bases; nucleotides not matched to a gene: 11. CDR3 length equals 13 residues. CDR1 is MNHEY and CDR2 is SVGAGI in the germline V gene. The chain's CDR3 is CASRRSSGGIQYF. The CDR3 nucleotides are TGTGCCAGCCGCCGAAGTAGCGGGGGTATCCAGTACTTC.

Worth noting for this clonotype: An end of the junction differs from the germline gene, which may be a read error. This chain links TRBV20-1 with TRBJ2-3; 8 bases are shared with TRBD1. The CDR3 loop spans 12 amino acids. CDR1 is DFQATT and CDR2 is SNEGSKA in the germline V gene (reference sequence). In nucleotides, the CDR3 is TGCAGTGCCCGCCCAGGGACAGGTACGCAGTATTTT. It encodes CSARPGTGTQYF.

Many counts were recorded for this clonotype. This chain joins TRBV5-1 and TRBJ2-3; D perhaps matches TRBD1 (5 bases). The V gene's germline CDR1 is SGHRS and CDR2 YFSETQ. V lost 5 bases and J 5 bases, leaving 21 bases between the germline ends. The CDR3 is 16 residues long. The CDR3 reads CASSSSEGRAGDTQYF. The CDR3 nucleotides read TGCGCCAGCAGTTCATCGGAAGGCAGGGCCGGAGATACGCAGTATTTT.

Many counts were recorded for this clonotype. This chain joins TRBV3-1 and TRBJ1-2; 7 bases align to TRBD1. CDR1 LGHDT and CDR2 YNNKEL come from the germline V gene (reference sequence). CDR3 size: 13 residues. The ends lost 3 bases at V and 6 bases at J; junction bases unmatched: 4. The CDR3 nucleotides read TGTGCCAGCAGCCATGTAGACAGGGATGGCTACACCTTC. It codes for CASSHVDRDGYTF.

The sample holds a few counts of this clonotype. The chain combines TRBV6-2 or TRBV6-3 with TRBJ2-7; TRBD1 aligns across 10 bases. The CDR3 extends over 15 amino acids. V trimming: 6 bases; J trimming: 3 bases; junction bases outside the gene matches: 8. Germline V lookup: CDR1 MNHEY, CDR2 SVGEGT. The CDR3 region is CASRPRDRGVYEQYF. Here the CDR3 DNA reads TGTGCCAGCAGGCCCCGGGACAGGGGAGTCTACGAGCAGTACTTC.

This clonotype occurred many times. The chain joins TRBV2 to TRBJ1-2; 7 positions agree with TRBD1. V was clipped by 8 bases and J by 8 bases; unmatched bases: 8. This CDR3 is built from 12 residues. Germline assignment: CDR1 SNHLY and CDR2 FYNNEI. The CDR3 sequence is CASSYRGRGYTF. Here the CDR3 DNA reads TGTGCCAGCTCTTACAGGGGCCGGGGCTACACCTTC.